Here is one T cell receptor beta chain with its context. What it binds is unknown. Compared with germline, one end of the junction differs, possibly owing to a read error. These data come from a study of CD8+ T cells in alopecia areata. Germline assignment: CDR1 SGHTA and CDR2 FQGNSA. CDR3 length: 13 amino acids. Notes on the study in general: Compared with normal scalp, lesional scalp had higher clonality and more expanded CD8+ clones.

Regarding treatment: oral pan-JAK inhibitor, 5-10 mg twice daily. From alopecia areata patients, lesional scalp punch biopsies and peripheral blood were collected. As the sequencing template, cDNA was produced by extracting RNA and reverse transcribing it. Assay: immunoSEQ multiplex PCR; the TCRdb copy retains only in-frame clones and omits some. In the table there are about 190,000 clones, 64% of which are singletons. The source of this sequence is a human donor with alopecia areata. The chain employs TRBV7-2 and TRBJ1-1; D unresolved. The sample consisted of CD4+ T cells sorted from blood, taken at week 4, from a patient treated with tofacitinib. This CDR3 reads CASRRSMNTEAFF. As DNA, the CDR3 is TGTGCCAGCCGCCGATCGATGAACACTGAGGCTTTCTTT. The complete variable domain, with remaining parts taken from reference TRBV7-2 and TRBJ1-1, reads GAGVSQSPSNKVTEKGKDVELRCDPISGHTALYWYRQSLGQGLEFLIYFQGNSAPDKSGLPSDRFSAERTGGSVSTLTIQRTQQEDSAVYLCASRRSMNTEAFFGQGTRLTVV.